This T cell receptor (beta chain) came from a study of CD4 T cells in relation to SARS-CoV-2 and coronaviruses. Whole-study context: Median patient age was almost 40 years, spanning 21 to 72 years.

Naive and memory CD4+ T cells came from enriched cryopreserved PBMCs. As concerns this clone: Its antigen remains unknown.

Naive and memory CD4+ T cell DNA was deep-sequenced without culture. Measured with immunoSEQ multiplex PCR; TCRdb has only the in-frame clones, and not every one. The repertoire holds around 35,000 clones, with around 85% as singletons. General observations from the study: Crossreactive clones expanded significantly less to SARS-CoV-2 than monoreactive clones.

Germline loops: CDR1 MNHEY, CDR2 SVGEGT. This CDR3 contains 11 residues. V was cut by 5 bases and J by 6 bases, with 8 bases left in between. The origin of this receptor is an adult with COVID-19. Input material: memory CD4+ T cells from PBMCs. The chain links TRBV6-2 or TRBV6-3 to TRBJ2-7; D gene unclear. The CDR3, as DNA: TGTGCCAGCAGTAATACCCTCGAGCAGTACTTC. This codes for CASSNTLEQYF.